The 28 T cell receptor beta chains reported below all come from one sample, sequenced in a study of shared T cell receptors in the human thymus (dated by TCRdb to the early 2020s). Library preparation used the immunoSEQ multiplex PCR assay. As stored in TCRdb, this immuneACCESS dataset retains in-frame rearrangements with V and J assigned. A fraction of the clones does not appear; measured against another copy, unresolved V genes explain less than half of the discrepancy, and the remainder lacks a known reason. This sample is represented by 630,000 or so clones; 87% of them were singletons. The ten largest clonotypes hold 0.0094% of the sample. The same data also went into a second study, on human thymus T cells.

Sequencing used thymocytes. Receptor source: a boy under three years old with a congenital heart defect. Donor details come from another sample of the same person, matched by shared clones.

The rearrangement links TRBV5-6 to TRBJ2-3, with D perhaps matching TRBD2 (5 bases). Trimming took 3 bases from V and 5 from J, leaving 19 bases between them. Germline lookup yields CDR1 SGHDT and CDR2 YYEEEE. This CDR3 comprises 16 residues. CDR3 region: CASSWAAGSSLDTQYF. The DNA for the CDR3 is TGTGCCAGCAGCTGGGCTGCTGGGAGTAGTTTAGATACGCAGTATTTT.

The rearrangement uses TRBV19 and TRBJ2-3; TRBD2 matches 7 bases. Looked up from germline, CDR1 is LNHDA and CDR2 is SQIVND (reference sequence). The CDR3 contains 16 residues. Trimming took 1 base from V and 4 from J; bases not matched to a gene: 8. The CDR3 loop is CASSIVPAGFPDTQYF. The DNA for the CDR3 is TGTGCCAGTAGTATAGTTCCAGCGGGATTCCCAGATACGCAGTATTTT.

Written as DNA, the CDR3 is TGTGCCAGCAGCCCCACGCCTAGCGGACCATACAATGAGCAGTTCTTC. Its translation: CASSPTPSGPYNEQFF. The chain links TRBV5-6 to TRBJ2-1; 7 bases match TRBD2. The germline V gene has CDR1 SGHDT and CDR2 YYEEEE. This CDR3 is 16 amino acids long. V lost 4 bases and J lost 4; bases outside the gene matches: 11.

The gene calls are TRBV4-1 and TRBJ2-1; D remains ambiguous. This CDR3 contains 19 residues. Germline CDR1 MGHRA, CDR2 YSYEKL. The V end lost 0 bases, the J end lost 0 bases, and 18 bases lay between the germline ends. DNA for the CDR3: TGCGCCAGCAGCCAAGATTCCCCGACGAGGAGCCGCTCCTACAATGAGCAGTTCTTC. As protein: CASSQDSPTRSRSYNEQFF.

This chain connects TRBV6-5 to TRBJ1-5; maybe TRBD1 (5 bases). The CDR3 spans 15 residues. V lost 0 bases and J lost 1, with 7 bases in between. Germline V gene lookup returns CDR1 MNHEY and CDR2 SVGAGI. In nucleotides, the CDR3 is TGTGCCAGCAGTTACTCGCGGGGGAGCAATCAGCCCCAGCATTTT. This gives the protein CASSYSRGSNQPQHF.

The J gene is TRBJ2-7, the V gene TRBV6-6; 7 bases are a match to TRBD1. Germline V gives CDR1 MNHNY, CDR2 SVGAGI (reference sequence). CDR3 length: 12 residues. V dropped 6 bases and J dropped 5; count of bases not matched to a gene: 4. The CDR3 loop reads CASSEGTDEQYF. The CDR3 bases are TGTGCCAGCAGCGAGGGGACAGACGAGCAGTACTTC.

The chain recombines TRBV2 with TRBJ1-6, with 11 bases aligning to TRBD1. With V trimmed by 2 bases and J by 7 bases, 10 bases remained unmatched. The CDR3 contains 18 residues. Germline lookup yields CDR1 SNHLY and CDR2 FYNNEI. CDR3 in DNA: TGTGCCAGCAGTGAAATTGGGGACAGGGGGTCTGAGAATTCACCCCTCCACTTT. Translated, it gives CASSEIGDRGSENSPLHF.

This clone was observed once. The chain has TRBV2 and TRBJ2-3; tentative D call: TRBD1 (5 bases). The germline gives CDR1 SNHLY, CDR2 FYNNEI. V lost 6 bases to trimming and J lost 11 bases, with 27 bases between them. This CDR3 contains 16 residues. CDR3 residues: CASSERQGNSKSWQYF. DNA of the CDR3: TGTGCCAGCAGCGAACGCCAGGGTAACTCAAAAAGTTGGCAGTATTTT.

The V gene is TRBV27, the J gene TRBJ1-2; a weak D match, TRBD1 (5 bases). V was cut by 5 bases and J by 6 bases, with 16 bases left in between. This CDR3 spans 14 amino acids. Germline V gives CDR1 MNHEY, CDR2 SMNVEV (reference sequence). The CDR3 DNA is TGTGCCAGCAGTAACCCAGACAGACTCAATGGCTACACCTTC. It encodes CASSNPDRLNGYTF.

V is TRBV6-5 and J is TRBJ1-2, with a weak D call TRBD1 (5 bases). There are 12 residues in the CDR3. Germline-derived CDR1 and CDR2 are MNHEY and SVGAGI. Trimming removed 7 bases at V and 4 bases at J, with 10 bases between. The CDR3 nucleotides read TGTGCCAGCAAAGGGGCTCGCTATGGCTACACCTTC. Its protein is CASKGARYGYTF.

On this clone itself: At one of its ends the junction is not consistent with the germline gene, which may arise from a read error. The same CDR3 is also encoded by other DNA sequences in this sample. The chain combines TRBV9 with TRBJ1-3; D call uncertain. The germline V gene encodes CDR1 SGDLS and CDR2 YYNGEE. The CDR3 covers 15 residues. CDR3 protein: CASSYPFRGGNTIYF. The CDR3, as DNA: TGTGCCAGCAGCTACCCATTTCGGGGTGGAAACACCATATATTTC.

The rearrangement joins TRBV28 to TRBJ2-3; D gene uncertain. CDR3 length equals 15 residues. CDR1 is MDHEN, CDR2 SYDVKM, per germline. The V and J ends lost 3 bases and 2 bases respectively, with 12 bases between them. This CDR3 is CASSLSGPHTDTQYF. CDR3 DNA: TGTGCCAGCAGTTTGTCTGGGCCGCACACAGATACGCAGTATTTT.

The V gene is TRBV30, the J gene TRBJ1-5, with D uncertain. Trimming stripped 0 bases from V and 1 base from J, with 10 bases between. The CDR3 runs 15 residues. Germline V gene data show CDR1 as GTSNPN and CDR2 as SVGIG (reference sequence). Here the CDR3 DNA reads TGTGCCTGGAGTGTACGGCGGTCGAGCAATCAGCCCCAGCATTTT. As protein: CAWSVRRSSNQPQHF.

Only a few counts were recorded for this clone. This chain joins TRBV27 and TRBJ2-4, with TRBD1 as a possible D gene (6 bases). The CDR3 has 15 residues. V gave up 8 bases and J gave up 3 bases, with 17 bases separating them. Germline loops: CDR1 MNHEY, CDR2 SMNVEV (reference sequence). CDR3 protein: CASGPGDIVKNIQYF. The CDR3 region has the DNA TGTGCCAGCGGTCCTGGGGACATTGTCAAAAACATTCAGTACTTC.

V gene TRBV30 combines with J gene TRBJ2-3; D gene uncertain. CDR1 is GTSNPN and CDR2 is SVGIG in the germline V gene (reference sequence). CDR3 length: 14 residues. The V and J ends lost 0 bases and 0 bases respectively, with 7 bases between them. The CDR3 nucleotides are TGTGCCTGGAGTGTTCCCCGGAGCACAGATACGCAGTATTTT. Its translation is CAWSVPRSTDTQYF.

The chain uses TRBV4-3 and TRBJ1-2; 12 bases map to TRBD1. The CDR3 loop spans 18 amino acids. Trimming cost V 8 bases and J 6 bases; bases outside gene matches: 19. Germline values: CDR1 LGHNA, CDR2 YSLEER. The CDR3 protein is CASRGQPGQGASPDGYTF. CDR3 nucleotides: TGCGCCAGCCGGGGGCAACCGGGACAGGGGGCGTCCCCGGATGGCTACACCTTC.

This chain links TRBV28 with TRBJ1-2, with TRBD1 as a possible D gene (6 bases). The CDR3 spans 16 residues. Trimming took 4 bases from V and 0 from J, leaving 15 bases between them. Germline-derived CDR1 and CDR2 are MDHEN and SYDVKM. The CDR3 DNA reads TGTGCCAGCAGTTGGACAGTCCCGAGAACTAACTATGGCTACACCTTC. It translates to CASSWTVPRTNYGYTF.

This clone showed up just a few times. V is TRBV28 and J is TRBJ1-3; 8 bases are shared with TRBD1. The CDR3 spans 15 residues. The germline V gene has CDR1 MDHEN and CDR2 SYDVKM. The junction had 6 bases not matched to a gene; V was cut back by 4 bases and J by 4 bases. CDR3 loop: CASSYSRDRGNTIYF. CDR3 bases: TGTGCCAGCAGTTATTCCCGGGACAGGGGAAACACCATATATTTT.

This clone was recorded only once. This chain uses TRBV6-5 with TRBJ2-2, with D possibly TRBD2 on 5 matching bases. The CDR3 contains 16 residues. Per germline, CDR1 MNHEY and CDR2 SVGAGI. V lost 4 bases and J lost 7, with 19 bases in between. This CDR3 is CASSSDGETEDGELFF. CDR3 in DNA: TGTGCCAGCAGTTCCGACGGGGAGACGGAGGACGGGGAGCTGTTTTTT.

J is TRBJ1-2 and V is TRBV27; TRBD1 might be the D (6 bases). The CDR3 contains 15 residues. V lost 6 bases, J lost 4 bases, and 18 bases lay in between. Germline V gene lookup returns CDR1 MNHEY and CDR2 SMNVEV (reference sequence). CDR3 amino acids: CASSYAAGTTYGYTF. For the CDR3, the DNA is TGTGCCAGCAGCTATGCCGCCGGGACAACCTATGGCTACACCTTC.

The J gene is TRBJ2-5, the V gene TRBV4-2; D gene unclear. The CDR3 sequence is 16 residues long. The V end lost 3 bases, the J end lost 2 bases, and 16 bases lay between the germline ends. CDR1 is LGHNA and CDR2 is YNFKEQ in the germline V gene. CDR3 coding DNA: TGTGCCAGCAGCCACCATTCTACAGATGAGCAAGAGACCCAGTACTTC. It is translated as CASSHHSTDEQETQYF.

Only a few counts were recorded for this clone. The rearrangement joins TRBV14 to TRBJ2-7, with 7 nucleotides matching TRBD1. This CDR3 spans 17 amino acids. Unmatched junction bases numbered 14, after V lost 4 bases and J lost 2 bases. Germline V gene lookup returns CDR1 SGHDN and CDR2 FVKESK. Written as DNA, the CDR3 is TGTGCCAGCAGCCGACACGGTTGGGACAGCCCCGCCTACGAGCAGTACTTC. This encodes CASSRHGWDSPAYEQYF.

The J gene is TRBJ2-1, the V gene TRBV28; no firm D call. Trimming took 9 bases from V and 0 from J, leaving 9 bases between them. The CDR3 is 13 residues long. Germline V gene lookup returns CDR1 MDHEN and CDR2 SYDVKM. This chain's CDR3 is CASLQSSYNEQFF. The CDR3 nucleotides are TGTGCCAGTCTACAGAGCTCCTACAATGAGCAGTTCTTC.

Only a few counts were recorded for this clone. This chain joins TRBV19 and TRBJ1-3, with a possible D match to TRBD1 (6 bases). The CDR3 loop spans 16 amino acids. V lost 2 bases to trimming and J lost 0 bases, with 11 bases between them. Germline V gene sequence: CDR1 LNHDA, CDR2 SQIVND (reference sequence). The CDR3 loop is CASSIRKGDSGNTIYF. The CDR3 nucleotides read TGTGCCAGTAGTATAAGGAAGGGGGACTCTGGAAACACCATATATTTT.

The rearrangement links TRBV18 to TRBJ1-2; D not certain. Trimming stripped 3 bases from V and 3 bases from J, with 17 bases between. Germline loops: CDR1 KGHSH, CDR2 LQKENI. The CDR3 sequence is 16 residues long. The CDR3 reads CASSPRYGGSDYGYTF. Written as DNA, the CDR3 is TGTGCCAGCTCACCCCGGTATGGCGGATCGGACTATGGCTACACCTTC. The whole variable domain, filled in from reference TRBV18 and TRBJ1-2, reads NAGVMQNPRHLVRRRGQEARLRCSPMKGHSHVYWYRQLPEEGLKFMVYLQKENIIDESGMPKERFSAEFPKEGPSILRIQQVVRGDSAAYFCASSPRYGGSDYGYTFGSGTRLTVV.

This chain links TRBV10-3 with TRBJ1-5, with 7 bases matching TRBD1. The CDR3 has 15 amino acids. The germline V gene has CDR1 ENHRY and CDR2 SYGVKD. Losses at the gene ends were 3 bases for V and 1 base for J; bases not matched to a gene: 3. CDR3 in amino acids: CAISDRQGSNQPQHF. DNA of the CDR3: TGTGCCATCAGTGACCGACAGGGAAGCAATCAGCCCCAGCATTTT.

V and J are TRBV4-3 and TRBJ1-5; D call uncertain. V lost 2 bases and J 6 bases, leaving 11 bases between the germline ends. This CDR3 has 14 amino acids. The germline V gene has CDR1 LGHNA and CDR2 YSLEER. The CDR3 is CASSQRFAVQPQHF. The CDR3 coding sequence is TGCGCCAGCAGCCAACGTTTTGCGGTTCAGCCCCAGCATTTT.

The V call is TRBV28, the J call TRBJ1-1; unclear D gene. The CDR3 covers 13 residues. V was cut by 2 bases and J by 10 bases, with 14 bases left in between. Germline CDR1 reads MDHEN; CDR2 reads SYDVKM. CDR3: CASSLGGSSRAFF. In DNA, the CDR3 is TGTGCCAGCAGTTTAGGCGGAAGTAGTCGAGCTTTCTTT.